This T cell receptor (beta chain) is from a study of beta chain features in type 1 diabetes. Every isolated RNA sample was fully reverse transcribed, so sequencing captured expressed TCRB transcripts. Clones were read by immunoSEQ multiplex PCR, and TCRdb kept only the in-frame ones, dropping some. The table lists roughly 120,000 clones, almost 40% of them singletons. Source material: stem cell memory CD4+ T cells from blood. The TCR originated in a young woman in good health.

The CDR3 DNA reads TGTGCCAGCAGCCCGGGACAGGGAGAGACCCAGTACTTC. Amino acid sequence: CASSPGQGETQYF. This chain uses TRBV7-2 with TRBJ2-5; 9 nucleotides match TRBD1. V dropped 5 bases and J dropped 4; count of bases not matched to a gene: 2. This CDR3 spans 13 amino acids. The germline V gene has CDR1 SGHTA and CDR2 FQGNSA.